What follows are 31 T cell receptor beta chains derived from one specimen sequenced in a study of T cell changes during pregnancy in multiple sclerosis. Repertoires were generated with immunoSEQ multiplex PCR, while TCRdb's copy carries only in-frame clones and drops some. The profile shows around 95,000 clones, 92% of them singletons. This specimen consisted of peripheral blood, obtained after pregnancy. The receptor set was obtained from a female donor with multiple sclerosis, enrolled in a pregnancy study.

The chain joins TRBV6-5 to TRBJ2-7, with D possibly being TRBD2 (5 bases). V was clipped by 0 bases and J by 2 bases, with 11 bases between them. The CDR3 spans 15 residues. CDR1 is MNHEY, CDR2 SVGAGI, per germline. The CDR3 loop is CASSYSDGNPYEQYF. CDR3 coding DNA: TGTGCCAGCAGTTACTCGGACGGGAATCCCTACGAGCAGTACTTC.

The chain is built from TRBV29-1 and TRBJ1-2; TRBD1 matches at 10 bases. CDR3 length: 13 amino acids. The J segment lost 1 base and the V segment lost 4 bases, leaving 0 bases of the junction unmatched. From germline, CDR1 is SQVTM and CDR2 ANQGSEA. The CDR3 loop is CSVGDRGNYGYTF. The CDR3 bases are TGCAGCGTTGGGGACAGGGGTAACTATGGCTACACCTTC.

The gene calls are TRBV13 and TRBJ2-3; D perhaps matches TRBD2 (6 bases). The germline CDR1 and CDR2 sequences are PRHDT and FYEKMQ (reference sequence). This CDR3 has 14 residues. V lost 1 base to trimming and J lost 7 bases, with 12 bases between them. CDR3 DNA sequence: TGTGCCAGCAGCTTAGCGTGGAGGGGAAATACGCAGTATTTT. Its protein product is CASSLAWRGNTQYF.

V and J are TRBV4-3 and TRBJ1-2, with 9 positions matching TRBD1. V was clipped by 4 bases and J by 4 bases; unmatched bases: 7. This CDR3 contains 15 residues. CDR1 and CDR2 (germline): LGHNA, YSLEER. The CDR3 region has the DNA TGCGCCAGCAGCCCCGGGACAGGGCCATCCTATGGCTACACCTTC. It is translated as CASSPGTGPSYGYTF.

The rearrangement uses TRBV7-2 and TRBJ1-1; 8 bases match TRBD1. CDR1 and CDR2 (germline): SGHTA, FQGNSA. The CDR3 consists of 15 residues. The junction had 2 bases not matched to a gene; V was cut back by 1 base and J by 1 base. The CDR3 coding sequence is TGTGCCAGCAGCTTAGGCACAGGGGGGAACACTGAAGCTTTCTTT. Residues: CASSLGTGGNTEAFF.

In nucleotides, the CDR3 is TGTGCCAGCAGCTTGGCTAGACTAGCGGGGGGGAGCACAGATACGCAGTATTTT. It yields the protein CASSLARLAGGSTDTQYF. V is TRBV5-6 and J is TRBJ2-3; 14 nucleotides agree with TRBD2. This CDR3 comprises 18 residues. The J segment lost 0 bases and the V segment lost 0 bases, leaving 3 bases of the junction unmatched. Germline V gene lookup returns CDR1 SGHDT and CDR2 YYEEEE.

The chain joins TRBV10-3 to TRBJ1-2; D possibly corresponds to TRBD1 (5 bases). This CDR3 has 17 amino acids. Germline CDR1 reads ENHRY; CDR2 reads SYGVKD. V was pared by 0 bases and J by 3 bases, with 17 bases between. In DNA form, the CDR3 reads TGTGCCATCAGTGAGTCGACTCGGGGGGGGTCGGACTATGGCTACACCTTC. The encoded protein is CAISESTRGGSDYGYTF.

In regard to this clone: The sample has other DNA sequences that encode this CDR3 too. The J gene is TRBJ2-7, the V gene TRBV27; D ambiguous. CDR1 MNHEY and CDR2 SMNVEV come from the germline V gene (reference sequence). This CDR3 comprises 13 residues. V was trimmed by 0 bases and J by 4 bases, leaving 7 bases between them. CDR3 amino acids: CASSLSQTYEQYF. CDR3 bases: TGTGCCAGCAGTTTATCACAGACGTACGAGCAGTACTTC.

The rearrangement links TRBV28 to TRBJ1-2; 7 nucleotides align to TRBD1. The CDR3 covers 13 residues. Germline V CDR1 and CDR2: MDHEN, SYDVKM. Germline trimming cut 4 bases from V and 9 bases from J; bases unmatched to any gene: 8. The DNA for the CDR3 is TGTGCCAGCAGTTCGACAGGGATTATGAGCTACACCTTC. This gives the protein CASSSTGIMSYTF.

The chain recombines TRBV10-3 with TRBJ2-3; 8 positions match TRBD2. The CDR3 sequence is 15 residues long. CDR1 and CDR2 from the germline V gene are ENHRY and SYGVKD. J lost 5 bases, V lost 4 bases, and 8 bases had no gene match. The CDR3 loop reads CAISVGAGAQDTQYF. The CDR3 DNA is TGTGCCATCAGTGTGGGAGCGGGGGCCCAAGATACGCAGTATTTT.

The chain couples TRBV7-9 to TRBJ1-4; D is perhaps TRBD1 (5 bases). Trimming pared 7 bases from V and 5 bases from J, leaving 8 bases between. The CDR3 contains 12 residues. The V gene's germline CDR1 is SEHNR and CDR2 FQNEAQ (reference sequence). CDR3 region: CASTRANEKLFF. CDR3 coding DNA: TGTGCCAGCACCAGGGCGAATGAAAAACTGTTTTTT.

The V call is TRBV28, the J call TRBJ2-3; TRBD2 is a possible D gene (6 bases). Germline-derived CDR1 and CDR2 are MDHEN and SYDVKM. The CDR3 runs to 13 residues. Trimming removed 7 bases from V and 2 bases from J, with 10 bases in between. As DNA, the CDR3 is TGTGCCAGCAATCCTAGCGACACAGATACGCAGTATTTT. Protein product: CASNPSDTDTQYF.

The chain couples TRBV9 to TRBJ1-6; 8 positions match TRBD1. The V and J ends lost 3 bases and 7 bases, in that order; junction bases with no gene match: 18. Germline V gives CDR1 SGDLS, CDR2 YYNGEE. The length of the CDR3 is 19 residues. The CDR3 DNA reads as TGTGCCAGCAGCGACCCCTTCCCCCCCGGACAGGGCAGGAATTCACCCCTCCACTTT. Protein product: CASSDPFPPGQGRNSPLHF.

This rearrangement joins TRBV6-6 to TRBJ2-2; tentatively, D is TRBD2 (6 bases). This CDR3 is 15 amino acids long. The ends were cut back, 6 bases at V and 6 bases at J, with 17 bases in the middle. Germline loops: CDR1 MNHNY, CDR2 SVGAGI (reference sequence). The chain's CDR3 is CASSGSRGWSGELFF. The CDR3 DNA sequence: TGTGCCAGCAGCGGCTCGCGGGGCTGGTCCGGGGAGCTGTTTTTT.

The rearrangement links TRBV11-3 to TRBJ1-1, with 8 positions matching TRBD1. Per the germline V gene, CDR1 is SGHNT and CDR2 is YENEEA. Trimming removed 5 bases from V and 1 base from J; junction bases left unmatched: 6. The CDR3 covers 15 residues. The CDR3 nucleotides are TGTGCCAGCAGCATACACGGACAGGGGAACACTGAAGCTTTCTTT. Translating it yields CASSIHGQGNTEAFF.

The V gene is TRBV5-6, the J gene TRBJ2-7, with a tentative D call TRBD2 (7 bases). The length of the CDR3 is 14 residues. V lost 5 bases and J 5 bases, leaving 17 bases between the germline ends. Germline assignment: CDR1 SGHDT and CDR2 YYEEEE. The CDR3 DNA is TGTGCCAGCAGGGCGGGGGCAGGGGTCAACGAGCAGTACTTC. It translates to CASRAGAGVNEQYF.

The V gene is TRBV7-9, the J gene TRBJ1-6; D may be TRBD1 (5 bases). V was shortened by 5 bases and J by 8 bases, with 10 bases between the two germline ends. Per the germline V gene, CDR1 is SEHNR and CDR2 is FQNEAQ (reference sequence). CDR3 length: 13 amino acids. DNA of the CDR3: TGTGCCAGCAGCCCATGGGGGGATTCACCCCTCCACTTT. It is translated as CASSPWGDSPLHF.

The gene calls are TRBV19 and TRBJ1-6, with TRBD1 matching over 8 bases. V lost 7 bases, J lost 9 bases, and 14 bases stayed unmatched. CDR1 LNHDA and CDR2 SQIVND come from the germline V gene (reference sequence). The CDR3 loop spans 16 amino acids. The CDR3 DNA reads as TGTGCCAGTAAAGCCAGGGGGCAGTTATTGGTTTCACCCCTCCACTTT. This encodes CASKARGQLLVSPLHF.

The chain couples TRBV9 to TRBJ1-3; D is unresolved. The CDR3 is 13 amino acids. The V and J ends lost 1 base and 8 bases respectively, with 10 bases between them. The germline gives CDR1 SGDLS, CDR2 YYNGEE. In DNA, the CDR3 is TGTGCCAGCAGCGTACAGGCCCAGGACACCATATATTTT. This sequence encodes CASSVQAQDTIYF.

This clone has only one observation. This chain connects TRBV18 to TRBJ2-3; D is possibly TRBD2 (6 bases). Germline V CDR1 and CDR2: KGHSH, LQKENI. The CDR3 runs 16 residues. Deletions cut 3 bases from V and 3 bases from J, with 16 bases between. The CDR3: CASSPWLGGLTDTQYF. CDR3 DNA sequence: TGTGCCAGCTCACCCTGGCTCGGGGGTCTTACAGATACGCAGTATTTT.

V is TRBV7-2 and J is TRBJ2-7, with 12 bases fitting TRBD2. CDR1 SGHTA and CDR2 FQGNSA come from the germline V gene. The CDR3 loop spans 17 amino acids. Trimming at V came to 2 bases and at J to 9 bases, leaving 14 bases not matched to a gene. CDR3 coding DNA: TGTGCCAGCAGCTTAACGCGGACTAGCGGGGTCCGTCTTGGGCAGTACTTC. Translating it yields CASSLTRTSGVRLGQYF.

This chain connects TRBV5-6 to TRBJ1-4; no reliable D call. CDR3 length: 16 amino acids. The V gene lost 3 bases and the J gene lost 0 bases, with 12 bases spanning the gap. The germline V gene encodes CDR1 SGHDT and CDR2 YYEEEE. The CDR3 here is CASSYSVEATNEKLFF. The CDR3 DNA follows: TGTGCCAGCAGCTATTCGGTTGAGGCAACTAATGAAAAACTGTTTTTT.

The chain is built from TRBV9 and TRBJ1-1; D is unclear. The CDR3 is 17 amino acids. Germline V gene lookup returns CDR1 SGDLS and CDR2 YYNGEE. The germline V and J ends were trimmed by 4 bases and 1 base, with 20 bases remaining between them. DNA for the CDR3: TGTGCCAGCAGCCCCCAGACGACCATAGGAGGGAACACTGAAGCTTTCTTT. Its translation is CASSPQTTIGGNTEAFF. Full variable domain (outside the CDR3, taken from reference TRBV9 and TRBJ1-1): DSGVTQTPKHLITATGQRVTLRCSPRSGDLSVYWYQQSLDQGLQFLIQYYNGEERAKGNILERFSAQQFPDLHSELNLSSLELGDSALYFCASSPQTTIGGNTEAFFGQGTRLTVV.

The chain has TRBV6-4 and TRBJ2-3, with 12 bases identical to TRBD2. V gave up 5 bases and J gave up 10 bases; unmatched junction bases: 7. Germline loops: CDR1 MRHNA, CDR2 SNTAGT. The CDR3 sequence is 14 residues long. For the CDR3, the DNA is TGTGCCAGCAGTCCTAGCGGGGGGGCGAATCCGCAGTATTTT. Its protein is CASSPSGGANPQYF.

The chain couples TRBV25-1 to TRBJ1-6; D not resolved. CDR1 and CDR2 (germline): MGHDK, SYGVNS. V shed 6 bases and J shed 6 bases, with 6 bases lying between them. The CDR3 is 12 residues long. The CDR3 is CASSVLNSPLHF. The CDR3 region has the DNA TGTGCCAGCAGCGTACTTAATTCACCCCTCCACTTT.

This chain links TRBV19 with TRBJ1-2, with 7 positions matching TRBD1. Germline V CDR1 and CDR2: LNHDA, SQIVND (reference sequence). Trimming took 1 base from V and 3 from J; bases not matched to a gene: 8. This CDR3 has 16 amino acids. CDR3 DNA: TGTGCCAGTAGTATAGTGGGGACAGTCACAGACTATGGCTACACCTTC. Its translation: CASSIVGTVTDYGYTF.

The chain is built from TRBV5-1 and TRBJ2-1; 9 bases are a match to TRBD2. There are 14 residues in the CDR3. J lost 9 bases, V lost 1 base, and 5 bases had no gene match. From germline, CDR1 is SGHRS and CDR2 YFSETQ. CDR3 region: CASSLSGLAVEQFF. The CDR3 coding sequence is TGCGCCAGCAGCTTGTCGGGACTAGCAGTTGAGCAGTTCTTC. Variable domain in full (rest from reference TRBV5-1 and TRBJ2-1): KAGVTQTPRYLIKTRGQQVTLSCSPISGHRSVSWYQQTPGQGLQFLFEYFSETQRNKGNFPGRFSGRQFSNSRSEMNVSTLELGDSALYLCASSLSGLAVEQFFGPGTRLTVL.

The J gene is TRBJ2-3, the V gene TRBV29-1; weak D call: TRBD2 (5 bases). This CDR3 contains 13 residues. The germline gives CDR1 SQVTM, CDR2 ANQGSEA. The V end lost 6 bases, the J end lost 2 bases, and 12 bases lay between the germline ends. The CDR3 sequence: CSVRPGYTDTQYF. CDR3 DNA: TGCAGCGTCCGCCCGGGATACACAGATACGCAGTATTTT.

The chain recombines TRBV4-1 with TRBJ2-2; weak D call: TRBD2 (6 bases). The CDR3 runs to 17 residues. The V gene lost 1 base and the J gene lost 5 bases, with 17 bases spanning the gap. Germline-derived CDR1 and CDR2 are MGHRA and YSYEKL. This CDR3 reads CASSQVASGGVTGELFF. The CDR3 DNA sequence: TGCGCCAGCAGCCAAGTCGCTTCAGGCGGGGTAACCGGGGAGCTGTTTTTT.

The count of this clone is one. This sequence joins TRBV5-6 and TRBJ1-2, with D tentatively TRBD1 (5 bases). The germline gives CDR1 SGHDT, CDR2 YYEEEE. The CDR3 extends over 13 amino acids. Deletions cut 0 bases from V and 4 bases from J, with 7 bases between. In DNA, the CDR3 is TGTGCCAGCAGCTTGGGGAGGGGCTATGGCTACACCTTC. This translates into CASSLGRGYGYTF.

The chain links TRBV28 to TRBJ2-7; possible D gene TRBD1, 5 bases. The ends were cut back, 5 bases at V and 5 bases at J, with 19 bases in the middle. This CDR3 region has 15 residues. Germline assignment: CDR1 MDHEN and CDR2 SYDVKM. CDR3 in DNA: TGTGCCAGCAGTCAAAGGGGTTTGGGTCTCGACGAGCAGTACTTC. Its protein product is CASSQRGLGLDEQYF.